The subject of this entry is one TCR beta chain. Assay: immunoSEQ multiplex PCR; the TCRdb copy retains only in-frame clones and omits some. Here the sample spans 95,000 or so clones, roughly four fifths being singletons. This record belongs to a study of blood T cell repertoires in COVID-19. CDR1 MNHEY and CDR2 SVGAGI come from the germline V gene. The CDR3 extends over 11 amino acids. The V end was cut by 10 bases, the J end by 8 bases, with 14 bases between. The receptor comes from a human donor in a cohort sampled during active COVID-19. This chain connects TRBV6-5 to TRBJ1-2; maybe TRBD1 (5 bases). Sequences were obtained from peripheral blood. DNA of the CDR3: TGTGCCACTGGGAGGGGCGGCGGCTACACCTTC. Its protein product is CATGRGGGYTF.